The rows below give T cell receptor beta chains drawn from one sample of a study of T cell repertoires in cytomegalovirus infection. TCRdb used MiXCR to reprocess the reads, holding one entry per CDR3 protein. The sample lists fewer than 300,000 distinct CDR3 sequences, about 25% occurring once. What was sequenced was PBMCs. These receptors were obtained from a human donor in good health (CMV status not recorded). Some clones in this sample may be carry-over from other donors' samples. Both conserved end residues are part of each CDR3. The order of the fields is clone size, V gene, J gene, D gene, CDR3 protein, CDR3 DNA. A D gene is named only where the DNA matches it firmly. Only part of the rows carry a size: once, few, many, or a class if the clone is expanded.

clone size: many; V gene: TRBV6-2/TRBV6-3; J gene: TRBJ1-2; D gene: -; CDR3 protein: CASSYFSRVDPEYYTF; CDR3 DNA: TGTGCCAGCAGTTACTTCTCAAGAGTCGACCCAGAGTACTACACCTTC
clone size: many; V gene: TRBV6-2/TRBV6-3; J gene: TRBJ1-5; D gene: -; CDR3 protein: CASRDSSYSNQPQHF; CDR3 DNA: TGTGCCAGCAGGGACAGCTCTTATAGCAATCAGCCCCAGCATTTT
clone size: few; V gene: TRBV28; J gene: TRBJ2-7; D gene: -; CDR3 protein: CASSPPGLRSYEQYF; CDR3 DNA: TGTGCCAGCAGTCCTCCGGGACTGCGTTCCTACGAGCAGTACTTC
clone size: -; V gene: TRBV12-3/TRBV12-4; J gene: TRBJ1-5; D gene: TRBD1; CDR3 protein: CASSAGQGDHQPQHF; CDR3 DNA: TGTGCCAGCAGCGCGGGACAGGGAGACCATCAGCCCCAGCATTTT
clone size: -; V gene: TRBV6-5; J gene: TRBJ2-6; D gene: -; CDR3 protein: CASSSPGPSGANVLTF; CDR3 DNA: TGTGCCAGCAGTTCCCCGGGACCTTCTGGGGCCAACGTCCTGACTTTC
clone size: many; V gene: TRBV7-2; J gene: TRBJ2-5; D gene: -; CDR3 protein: CASSLDTGRQETQYF; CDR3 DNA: TGTGCCAGCAGCTTAGACACAGGGAGGCAAGAGACCCAGTACTTC
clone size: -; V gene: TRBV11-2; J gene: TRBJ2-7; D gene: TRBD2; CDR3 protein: CASSLNLAGASYEQYF; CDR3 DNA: TGTGCCAGCAGCTTAAATCTAGCGGGAGCGTCGTACGAGCAGTACTTC
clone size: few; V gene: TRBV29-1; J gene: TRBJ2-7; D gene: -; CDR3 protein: CSVEDPARSYEQYF; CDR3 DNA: TGCAGCGTTGAAGATCCGGCCAGATCCTACGAGCAGTACTTC
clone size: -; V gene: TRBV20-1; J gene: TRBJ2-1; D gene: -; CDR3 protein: CSARPKPAFSGPGSYNEQFF; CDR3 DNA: TGCAGTGCTAGGCCCAAGCCCGCCTTTAGCGGACCAGGTTCCTACAATGAGCAGTTCTTC
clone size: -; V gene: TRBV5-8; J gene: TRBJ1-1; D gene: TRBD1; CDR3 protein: CASSLEDRGGTEAFF; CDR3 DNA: TGTGCCAGCAGCTTGGAGGACAGGGGAGGTACTGAAGCTTTCTTT
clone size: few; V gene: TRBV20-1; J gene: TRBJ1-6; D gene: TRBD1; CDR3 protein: CSASWTGGSPLHF; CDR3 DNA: TGCAGTGCTAGTTGGACAGGAGGTTCACCCCTCCACTTT
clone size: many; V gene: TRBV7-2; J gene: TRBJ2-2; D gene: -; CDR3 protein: CASSLATGVGELFF; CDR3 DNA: TGTGCCAGCAGCTTAGCGACGGGCGTCGGGGAGCTGTTTTTT
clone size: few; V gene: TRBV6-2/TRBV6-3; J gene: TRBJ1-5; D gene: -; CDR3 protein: CASSYSRSRDNQPQHF; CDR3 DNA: TGTGCCAGCAGTTACTCGCGATCCAGGGACAATCAGCCCCAGCATTTT
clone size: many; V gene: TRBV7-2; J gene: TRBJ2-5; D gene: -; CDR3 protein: CASSLIDVGTQYF; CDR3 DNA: TGTGCCAGCAGCTTAATAGATGTCGGGACCCAGTACTTC
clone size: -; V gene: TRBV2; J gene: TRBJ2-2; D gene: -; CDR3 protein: CASRGDTNTGELFF; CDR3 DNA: TGTGCCAGCAGGGGGGACACGAACACCGGGGAGCTGTTTTTT
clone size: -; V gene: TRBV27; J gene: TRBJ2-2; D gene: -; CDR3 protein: CASSREGPWTGELFF; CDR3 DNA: TGTGCCAGCAGTCGCGAGGGACCGTGGACCGGGGAGCTGTTTTTT
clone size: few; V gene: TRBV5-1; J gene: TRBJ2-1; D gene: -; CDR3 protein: CASSLERIVGYNEQFF; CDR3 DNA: TGCGCCAGCAGCTTGGAGAGAATTGTGGGCTACAATGAGCAGTTCTTC